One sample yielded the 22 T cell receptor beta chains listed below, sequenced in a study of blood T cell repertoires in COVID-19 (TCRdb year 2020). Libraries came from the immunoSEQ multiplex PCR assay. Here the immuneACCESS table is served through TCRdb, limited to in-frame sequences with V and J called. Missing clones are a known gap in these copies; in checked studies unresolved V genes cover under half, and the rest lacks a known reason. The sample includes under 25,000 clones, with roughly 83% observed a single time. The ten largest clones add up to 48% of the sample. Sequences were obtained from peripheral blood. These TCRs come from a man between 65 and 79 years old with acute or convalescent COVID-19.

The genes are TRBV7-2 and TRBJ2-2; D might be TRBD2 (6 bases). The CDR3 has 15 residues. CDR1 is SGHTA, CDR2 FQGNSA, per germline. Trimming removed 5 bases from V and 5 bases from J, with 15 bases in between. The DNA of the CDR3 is TGTGCCAGCAGCCCGGAGGGCCGTTTTACCGGGGAGCTGTTTTTT. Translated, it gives CASSPEGRFTGELFF.

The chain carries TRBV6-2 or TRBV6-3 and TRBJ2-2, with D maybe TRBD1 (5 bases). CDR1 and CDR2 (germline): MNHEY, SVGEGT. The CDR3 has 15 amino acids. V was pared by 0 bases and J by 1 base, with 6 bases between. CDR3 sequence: CASSYSGQNTGELFF. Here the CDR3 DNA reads TGTGCCAGCAGTTACTCGGGGCAGAACACCGGGGAGCTGTTTTTT.

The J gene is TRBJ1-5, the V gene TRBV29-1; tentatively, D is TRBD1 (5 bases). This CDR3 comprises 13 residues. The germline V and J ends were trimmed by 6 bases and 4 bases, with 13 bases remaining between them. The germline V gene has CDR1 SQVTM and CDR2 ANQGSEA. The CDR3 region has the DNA TGCAGCGTCGGGGACGGGGGTAATCAGCCCCAGCATTTT. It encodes CSVGDGGNQPQHF.

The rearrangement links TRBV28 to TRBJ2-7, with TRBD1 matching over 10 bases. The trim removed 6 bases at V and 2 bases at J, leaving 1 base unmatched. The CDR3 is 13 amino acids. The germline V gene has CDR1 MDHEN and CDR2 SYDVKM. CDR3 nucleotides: TGTGCCAGCAGGGGGACAGGGGCCTACGAGCAGTACTTC. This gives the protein CASRGTGAYEQYF.

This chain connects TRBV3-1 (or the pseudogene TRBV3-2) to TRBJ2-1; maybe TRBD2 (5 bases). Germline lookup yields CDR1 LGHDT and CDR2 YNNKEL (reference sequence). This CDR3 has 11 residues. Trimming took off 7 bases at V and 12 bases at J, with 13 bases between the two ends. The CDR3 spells CASTHGGMQFF. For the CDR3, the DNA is TGTGCCAGCACCCACGGAGGAATGCAGTTCTTC.

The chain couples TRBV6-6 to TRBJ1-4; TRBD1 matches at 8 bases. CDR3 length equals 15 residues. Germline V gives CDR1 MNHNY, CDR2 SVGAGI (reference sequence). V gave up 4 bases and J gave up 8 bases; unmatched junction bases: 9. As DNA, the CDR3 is TGTGCCAGCAGTTGGGGAGCAGGGGGCGAAGAAAAACTGTTTTTT. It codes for CASSWGAGGEEKLFF.

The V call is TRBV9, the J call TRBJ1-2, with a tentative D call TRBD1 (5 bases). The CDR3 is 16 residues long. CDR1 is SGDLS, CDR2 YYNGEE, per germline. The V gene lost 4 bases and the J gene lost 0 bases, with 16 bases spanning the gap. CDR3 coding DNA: TGTGCCAGCAGCAATCAGGGCGGGGGTTCTAACTATGGCTACACCTTC. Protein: CASSNQGGGSNYGYTF.

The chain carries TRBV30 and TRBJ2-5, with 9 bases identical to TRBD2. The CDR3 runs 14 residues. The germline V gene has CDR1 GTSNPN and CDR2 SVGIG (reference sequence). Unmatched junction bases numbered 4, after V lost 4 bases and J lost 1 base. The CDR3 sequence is CAWTHSGSQETQYF. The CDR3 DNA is TGTGCCTGGACCCATAGCGGGAGCCAAGAGACCCAGTACTTC.

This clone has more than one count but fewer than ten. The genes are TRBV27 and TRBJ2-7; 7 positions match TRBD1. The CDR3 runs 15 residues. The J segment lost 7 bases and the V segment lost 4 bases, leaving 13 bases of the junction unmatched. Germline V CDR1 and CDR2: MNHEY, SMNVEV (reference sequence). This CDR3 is CASSSGQRAPGEQYF. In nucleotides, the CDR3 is TGTGCCAGCAGTTCGGGACAGAGGGCCCCTGGTGAGCAGTACTTC.

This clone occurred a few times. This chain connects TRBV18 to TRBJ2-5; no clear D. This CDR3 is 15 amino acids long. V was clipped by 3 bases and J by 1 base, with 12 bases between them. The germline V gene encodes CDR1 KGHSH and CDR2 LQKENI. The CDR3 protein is CASSPGAGVQETQYF. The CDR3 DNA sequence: TGTGCCAGCTCACCTGGCGCAGGCGTCCAAGAGACCCAGTACTTC.

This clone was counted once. This chain's CDR3 is CASSRGENIQYF. Here the CDR3 DNA reads TGTGCCAGCTCCAGGGGGGAAAACATTCAGTACTTC. The V gene is TRBV18, the J gene TRBJ2-4; tentative D call: TRBD1 (7 bases). This CDR3 comprises 12 residues. The germline CDR1 and CDR2 sequences are KGHSH and LQKENI. Trimming shortened V by 6 bases and J by 5 bases, and 8 bases separated the two germline ends.

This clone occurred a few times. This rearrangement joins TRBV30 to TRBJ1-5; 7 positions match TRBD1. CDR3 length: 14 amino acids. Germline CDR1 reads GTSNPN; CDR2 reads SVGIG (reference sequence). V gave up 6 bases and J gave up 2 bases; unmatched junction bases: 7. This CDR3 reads CACHGTEGNQPQHF. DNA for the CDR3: TGTGCCTGCCACGGGACAGAGGGCAATCAGCCCCAGCATTTT.

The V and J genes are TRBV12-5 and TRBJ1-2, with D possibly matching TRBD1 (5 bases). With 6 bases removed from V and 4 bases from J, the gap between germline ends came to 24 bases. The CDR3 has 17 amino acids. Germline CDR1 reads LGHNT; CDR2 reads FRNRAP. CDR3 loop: CASGASAGGGLSYGYTF. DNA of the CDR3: TGTGCTAGTGGGGCCTCGGCAGGCGGGGGGTTGAGCTATGGCTACACCTTC.

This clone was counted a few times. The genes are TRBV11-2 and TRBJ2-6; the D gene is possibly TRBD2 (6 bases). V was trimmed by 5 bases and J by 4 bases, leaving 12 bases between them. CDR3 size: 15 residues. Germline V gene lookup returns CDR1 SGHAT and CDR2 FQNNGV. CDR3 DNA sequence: TGTGCCAGCAGCCGGGCGGGGCAGGGGGCCAACGTCCTGACTTTC. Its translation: CASSRAGQGANVLTF.

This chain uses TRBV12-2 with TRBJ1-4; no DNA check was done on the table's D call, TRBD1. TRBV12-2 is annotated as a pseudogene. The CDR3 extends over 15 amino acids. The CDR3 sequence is CASRSLGQGNEKLFF. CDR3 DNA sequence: TGTGCAAGTCGCTCCCTCGGACAGGGTAATGAAAAACTGTTTTTT.

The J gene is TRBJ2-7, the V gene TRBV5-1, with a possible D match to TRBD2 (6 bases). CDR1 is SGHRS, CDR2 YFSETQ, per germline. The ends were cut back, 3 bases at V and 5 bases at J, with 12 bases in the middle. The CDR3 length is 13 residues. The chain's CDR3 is CASSSGWRDEQYF. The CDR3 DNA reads TGCGCCAGCAGCTCAGGGTGGAGGGACGAGCAGTACTTC.

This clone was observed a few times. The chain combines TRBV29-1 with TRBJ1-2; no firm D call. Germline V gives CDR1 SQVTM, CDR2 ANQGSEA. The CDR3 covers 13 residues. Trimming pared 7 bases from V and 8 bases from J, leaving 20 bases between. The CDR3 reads CSAFSLTAEGYTF. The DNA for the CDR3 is TGCAGCGCATTCAGCTTAACTGCGGAGGGCTACACCTTC. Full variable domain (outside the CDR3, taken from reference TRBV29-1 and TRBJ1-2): SAVISQKPSRDICQRGTSLTIQCQVDSQVTMMFWYRQQPGQSLTLIATANQGSEATYESGFVIDKFPISRPNLTFSTLTVSNMSPEDSSIYLCSAFSLTAEGYTFGSGTRLTVV.

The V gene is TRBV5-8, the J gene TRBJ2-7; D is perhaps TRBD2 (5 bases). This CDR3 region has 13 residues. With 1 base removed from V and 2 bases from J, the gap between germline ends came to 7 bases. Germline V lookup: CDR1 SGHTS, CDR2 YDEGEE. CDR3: CASSLRGTYEQYF. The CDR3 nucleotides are TGTGCCAGCAGCTTGAGAGGGACCTACGAGCAGTACTTC.

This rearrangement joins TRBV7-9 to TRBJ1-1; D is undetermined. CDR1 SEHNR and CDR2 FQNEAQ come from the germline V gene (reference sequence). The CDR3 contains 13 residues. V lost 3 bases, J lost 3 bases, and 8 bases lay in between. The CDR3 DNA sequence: TGTGCCAGCAGCTTCGCGAAAGACACTGAAGCTTTCTTT. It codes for CASSFAKDTEAFF.

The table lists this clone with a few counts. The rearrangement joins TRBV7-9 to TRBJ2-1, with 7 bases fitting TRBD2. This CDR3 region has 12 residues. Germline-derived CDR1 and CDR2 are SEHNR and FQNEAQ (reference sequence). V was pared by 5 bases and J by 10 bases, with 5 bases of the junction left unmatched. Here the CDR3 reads CASSPTGGEQFF. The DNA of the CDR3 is TGTGCCAGCAGCCCGACGGGAGGCGAGCAGTTCTTC. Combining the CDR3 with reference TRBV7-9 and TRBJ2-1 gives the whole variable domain DTGVSQNPRHKITKRGQNVTFRCDPISEHNRLYWYRQTLGQGPEFLTYFQNEAQLEKSRLLSDRFSAERPKGSFSTLEIQRTEQGDSAMYLCASSPTGGEQFFGPGTRLTVL.

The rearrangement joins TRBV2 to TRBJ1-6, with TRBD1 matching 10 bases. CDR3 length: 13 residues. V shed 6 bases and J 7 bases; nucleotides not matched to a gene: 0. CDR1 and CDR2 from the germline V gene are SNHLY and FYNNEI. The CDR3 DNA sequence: TGTGCCAGCAGGGGACAGGGGAATTCACCCCTCCACTTT. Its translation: CASRGQGNSPLHF.

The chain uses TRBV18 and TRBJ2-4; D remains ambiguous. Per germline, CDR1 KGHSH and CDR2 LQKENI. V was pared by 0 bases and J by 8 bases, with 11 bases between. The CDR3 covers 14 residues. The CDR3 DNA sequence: TGTGCCAGCTCACCACCGGTTGATACTGACATTCAGTACTTC. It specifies CASSPPVDTDIQYF.